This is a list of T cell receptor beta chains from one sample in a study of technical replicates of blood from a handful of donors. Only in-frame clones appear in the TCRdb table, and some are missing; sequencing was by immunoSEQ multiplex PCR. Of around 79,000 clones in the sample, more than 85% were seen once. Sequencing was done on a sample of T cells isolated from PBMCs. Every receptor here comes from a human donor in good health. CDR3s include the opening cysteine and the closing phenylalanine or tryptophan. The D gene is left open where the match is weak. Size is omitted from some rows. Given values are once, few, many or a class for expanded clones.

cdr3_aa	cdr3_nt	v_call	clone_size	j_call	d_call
CASSLEFFRDREQFF	TGTGCCAGCAGCTTAGAGTTTTTTCGGGATAGGGAGCAGTTCTTC	TRBV11-2	.	TRBJ2-1	.
CASSQGQGGMNTEAFF	TGCGCCAGCAGCCAAGGACAGGGAGGAATGAACACTGAAGCTTTCTTT	TRBV4-1	few	TRBJ1-1	TRBD1
CASSPPGLSNEQFF	TGTGCCAGCAGCCCACCGGGACTATCAAATGAGCAGTTCTTC	TRBV7-9	.	TRBJ2-1	TRBD2
CASSRGQGGYNEQFF	TGTGCCAGCAGTCGCGGACAGGGTGGGTACAATGAGCAGTTCTTC	TRBV2	.	TRBJ2-1	TRBD1
CASSLDPAGGGTNEKLFF	TGTGCCAGCAGCTTAGATCCGGCAGGAGGAGGGACTAATGAAAAACTGTTTTTT	TRBV7-9	.	TRBJ1-4	.
CASSPVGKRAAGYTF	TGTGCCAGCAGCCCAGTAGGAAAGAGGGCCGCTGGCTACACCTTC	TRBV27	once	TRBJ1-2	.
CAWSLSSGGYTF	TGTGCCTGGAGTCTAAGCTCGGGGGGCTACACCTTC	TRBV30	.	TRBJ1-2	.
CASSEGVAGSSYNEQFF	TGTGCCAGCAGTGAAGGCGTAGCGGGGAGCTCCTACAATGAGCAGTTCTTC	TRBV2	.	TRBJ2-1	TRBD2
CASSLGDKFNTEAFF	TGCGCCAGCAGCTTAGGCGACAAATTTAACACTGAAGCTTTCTTT	TRBV5-1	few	TRBJ1-1	.
CASSLEGTLLGGELFF	TGTGCCAGCAGCTTGGAAGGGACTCTCCTTGGCGGGGAGCTGTTTTTT	TRBV5-4	.	TRBJ2-2	.
CASGLEMTGTHSGANVLTF	TGTGCTAGTGGTTTAGAAATGACAGGGACACACTCTGGGGCCAACGTCCTGACTTTC	TRBV12-5	.	TRBJ2-6	TRBD1
CASSPQFSSYNEQFF	TGTGCCAGCAGTCCCCAGTTCAGCTCCTACAATGAGCAGTTCTTC	TRBV27	.	TRBJ2-1	.
CASTTTSGSSGELFF	TGTGCCAGCACCACGACTAGCGGGAGTTCAGGGGAGCTGTTTTTT	TRBV6-4	.	TRBJ2-2	TRBD2
CASSSSWRTSGNEQFF	TGTGCCAGCAGCTCTAGTTGGCGGACTAGCGGCAATGAGCAGTTCTTC	TRBV5-6	few	TRBJ2-1	TRBD2
CASRLQGALDGYTF	TGTGCCAGCAGGTTACAGGGGGCGCTCGATGGCTACACCTTC	TRBV6-5	once	TRBJ1-2	TRBD1
CASNTNRGLSGYTF	TGTGCCTCTAACACCAACAGGGGGCTTAGTGGCTACACCTTC	TRBV30	.	TRBJ1-2	TRBD1
CASISGAGGTGELFF	TGTGCCAGCATTTCGGGAGCGGGGGGGACCGGGGAGCTGTTTTTT	TRBV6-1	.	TRBJ2-2	TRBD2
CASRYPEDGNTEAFF	TGCGCCAGCAGGTATCCGGAGGACGGGAACACTGAAGCTTTCTTT	TRBV5-1	.	TRBJ1-1	.
CASSRLVREETQYF	TGTGCCAGCTCACGACTAGTTCGGGAAGAGACCCAGTACTTC	TRBV18	.	TRBJ2-5	.
CASSRTQGMVTEAFF	TGTGCCAGCAGCCGGACACAGGGGATGGTCACTGAAGCTTTCTTT	TRBV6-4	once	TRBJ1-1	TRBD1
CASSTLGDTQYF	TGTGCCAGTAGTACCCTAGGAGATACGCAGTATTTT	TRBV19	.	TRBJ2-3	.
CASSFLPLQGAIGNTEAFF	TGTGCCAGCAGCTTTCTGCCATTACAGGGGGCTATTGGGAACACTGAAGCTTTCTTT	TRBV7-9	.	TRBJ1-1	TRBD1
CASSVAWTGRLPYEQYF	TGTGCCAGCAGCGTAGCTTGGACAGGGAGGCTACCCTACGAGCAGTACTTC	TRBV9	.	TRBJ2-7	TRBD1
CASSLAGPDNEQFF	TGTGCCAGCAGCTTAGCGGGGCCGGACAATGAGCAGTTCTTC	TRBV5-4	once	TRBJ2-1	TRBD2
CASSEALGDTEAFF	TGTGCCAGCAGTGAAGCGCTAGGGGACACTGAAGCTTTCTTT	TRBV6-1	.	TRBJ1-1	.
CASSWATGSVIGELFF	TGTGCCAGCAGTTGGGCTACAGGGTCGGTGATAGGGGAGCTGTTTTTT	TRBV27	.	TRBJ2-2	.
CASSEPRTGAYEQYF	TGTGCCAGCAGTGAACCTAGGACAGGCGCCTACGAGCAGTACTTC	TRBV25-1	.	TRBJ2-7	TRBD1
CAISRVDRSIYEQYF	TGTGCCATCAGTAGGGTAGACAGGAGCATCTACGAGCAGTACTTC	TRBV10-3	.	TRBJ2-7	.
CASSPNGGGTEAFF	TGTGCCAGCAGCCCAAATGGGGGGGGCACTGAAGCTTTCTTT	TRBV7-3	.	TRBJ1-1	.
CASSATGTTEAFF	TGTGCCAGCTCCGCGACAGGAACCACTGAAGCTTTCTTT	TRBV18	.	TRBJ1-1	.
CASSAPGHQYEKLFF	TGTGCCAGTAGTGCACCGGGACACCAGTATGAAAAACTGTTTTTT	TRBV19	.	TRBJ1-4	.
CASSRTSGAYNEQFF	TGTGCCAGCAGCCGGACTAGCGGGGCCTACAATGAGCAGTTCTTC	TRBV2	.	TRBJ2-1	TRBD2
CASSPGTGEAGANVLTF	TGTGCTAGCAGCCCCGGGACAGGGGAGGCTGGGGCCAACGTCCTGACTTTC	TRBV7-7	.	TRBJ2-6	TRBD1
CAWTRTSQITDTQYF	TGTGCCTGGACGAGGACTAGCCAAATCACAGATACGCAGTATTTT	TRBV30	.	TRBJ2-3	TRBD2
CTSSQDQRGTEEQYF	TGCACCAGCAGCCAAGATCAGCGGGGAACCGAAGAGCAGTACTTC	TRBV1	.	TRBJ2-7	.
CARNRPLYYEQYF	TGTGCCAGAAACAGACCCCTCTACTACGAGCAGTACTTC	TRBV2	.	TRBJ2-7	.
CASSPGQGGGNTIYF	TGTGCCAGCAGCCCGGGACAGGGAGGAGGAAACACCATATATTTT	TRBV5-4	.	TRBJ1-3	TRBD1
CASSEPGQLNTGELFF	TGTGCCAGCAGCGAGCCGGGACAGCTGAACACCGGGGAGCTGTTTTTT	TRBV13	.	TRBJ2-2	TRBD1
CSAPIYYEQYF	TGCAGTGCCCCTATATACTACGAGCAGTACTTC	TRBV20-1	.	TRBJ2-7	.
CAWSGTLEETQYF	TGTGCCTGGAGTGGAACCCTGGAGGAGACCCAGTACTTC	TRBV30	.	TRBJ2-5	.
CASSMRQGYEQYF	TGTGCCAGTAGTATGCGACAGGGGTACGAGCAGTACTTC	TRBV19	.	TRBJ2-7	TRBD1
CASSWTGGSYEQYF	TGTGCCAGCAGCTGGACAGGGGGCTCCTACGAGCAGTACTTC	TRBV11-1	.	TRBJ2-7	TRBD1
CAHLLVGSDEQYF	TGTGCCCACCTGTTGGTAGGGAGCGACGAGCAGTACTTC	TRBV19	.	TRBJ2-7	.
CASSSGSYEQYF	TGTGCCAGCAGTTCCGGCTCCTACGAGCAGTACTTC	TRBV6-6	once	TRBJ2-7	.
CAWSDRGRETQYF	TGTGCCTGGAGCGACAGGGGAAGGGAGACCCAGTACTTC	TRBV30	.	TRBJ2-5	TRBD1
CASSISPVQDRYTF	TGTGCCAGTAGTATTTCCCCGGTCCAGGATCGCTACACCTTC	TRBV19	few	TRBJ1-2	.
CASTGNLVAGELFF	TGTGCCAGCACGGGAAATTTGGTCGCCGGGGAGCTGTTTTTT	TRBV6-6	.	TRBJ2-2	.
CASSVGLRGDGEQYF	TGTGCCAGCAGCGTAGGGTTGCGGGGGGATGGCGAGCAGTACTTC	TRBV9	.	TRBJ2-7	TRBD2
CASRYGSAYNEQFF	TGTGCCAGCAGATACGGGAGTGCCTACAATGAGCAGTTCTTC	TRBV28	.	TRBJ2-1	.
CAWSWQGLTGELFF	TGTGCCTGGAGTTGGCAGGGACTCACCGGGGAGCTGTTTTTT	TRBV30	once	TRBJ2-2	.
CASSQAIRTGGNNEQFF	TGCGCCAGCAGCCAAGCGATAAGGACAGGGGGGAATAATGAGCAGTTCTTC	TRBV4-1	.	TRBJ2-1	TRBD1
CASSLGGAPAQFF	TGTGCCAGTAGCCTGGGTGGGGCTCCGGCGCAGTTCTTC	TRBV19	.	TRBJ2-1	.
CASSQVGGEVEYQTDFYGYTF	TGCGCCAGCAGCCAAGTAGGTGGGGAAGTGGAATACCAGACAGACTTCTATGGCTACACCTTC	TRBV4-1	.	TRBJ1-2	.